This section outlines one T cell receptor (beta chain) sequence together with its context. This entry belongs to a study of T-cell memory formation after mild COVID-19. CDR1 SQVTM and CDR2 ANQGSEA come from the germline V gene. Trimming removed 5 bases from V and 1 base from J, with 8 bases in between. The CDR3 contains 12 residues. TCRdb processed the 5' RACE reads anew with MiXCR; each CDR3 protein has one entry. The data contain about 88,000 distinct CDR3 sequences, 25% of them singletons. The sequence derives from a man between 18 and 29 years old who had mild COVID-19 (a few samples of this study predate the infection). Cell type and time point are not known. V and J are TRBV29-1 and TRBJ1-1; D is undetermined. The sequencing input was PBMCs or a T cell subset sorted from them (not recorded which). For the CDR3, the DNA is TGCAGCGTTCCTGACCCGAACACTGAAGCTTTCTTT. Its protein is CSVPDPNTEAFF.